This note documents a single TCR beta chain sequence. The target antigen is unknown. The sample comes from a study of shared clonotypes between healthy human individuals. Across the whole study: Serving as donors were a couple of women and a few men, whose ages spanned 18 to 49. Study observations and caveats: Approximately 4.9% of naive CD4 clonotypes were shared across several donors. Generation probability values for non-shared clonotypes were lower than those for clonotypes shared by all four donors.

Only in-frame clones appear in the TCRdb table, and some are missing; sequencing was by immunoSEQ multiplex PCR. The table has about 960,000 clones, over 60% seen once. Memory CD4+ cells were the fraction left after CD45RA+ naive selection. The CDR3 is 16 amino acids. The J segment lost 2 bases and the V segment lost 0 bases, leaving 1 base of the junction unmatched. Germline lookup yields CDR1 MNHNS and CDR2 SASEGT. Sequenced sample: memory CD4+ T cells sorted from blood. Subset in this sample: CD45RA-negative fraction. The source is a man younger than 30 in good health. The genes are TRBV6-1 and TRBJ2-1, with TRBD2 identical over 10 bases. CDR3 nucleotide sequence: TGTGCCAGCAGTGAAGCGCTAGCGGGGGCCTACAATGAGCAGTTCTTC. Translated: CASSEALAGAYNEQFF.